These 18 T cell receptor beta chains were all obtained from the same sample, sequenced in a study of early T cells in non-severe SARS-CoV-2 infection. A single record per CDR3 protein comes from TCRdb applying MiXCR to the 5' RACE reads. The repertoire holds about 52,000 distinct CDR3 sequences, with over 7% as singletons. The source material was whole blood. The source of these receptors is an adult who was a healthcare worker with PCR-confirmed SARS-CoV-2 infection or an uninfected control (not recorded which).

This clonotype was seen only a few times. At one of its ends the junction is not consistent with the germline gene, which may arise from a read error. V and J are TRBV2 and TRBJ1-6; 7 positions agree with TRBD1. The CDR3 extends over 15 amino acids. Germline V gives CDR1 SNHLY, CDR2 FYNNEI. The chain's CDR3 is CVSNPAGQPNSPLHF. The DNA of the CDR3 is TGTGTCAGCAATCCCGCGGGACAGCCCAATTCACCCCTCCACTTT.

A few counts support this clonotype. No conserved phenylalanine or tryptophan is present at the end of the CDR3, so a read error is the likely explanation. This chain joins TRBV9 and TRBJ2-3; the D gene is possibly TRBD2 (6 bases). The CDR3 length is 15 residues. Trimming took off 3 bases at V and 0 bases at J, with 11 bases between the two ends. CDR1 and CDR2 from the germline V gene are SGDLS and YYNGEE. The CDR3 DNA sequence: TGTGCCAGCAGCGATAGCGGCCTAAGCACAGATACGCAGTATTCT. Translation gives CASSDSGLSTDTQYS.

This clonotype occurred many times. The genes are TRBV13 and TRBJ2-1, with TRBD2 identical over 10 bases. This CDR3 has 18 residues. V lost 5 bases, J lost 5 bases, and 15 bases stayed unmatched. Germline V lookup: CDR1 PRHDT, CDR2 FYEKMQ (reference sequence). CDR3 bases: TGTGCCAGCAGCGTGGGGGGTAGCGGGAGGCCTCCGGACAATGAGCAGTTCTTC. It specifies CASSVGGSGRPPDNEQFF.

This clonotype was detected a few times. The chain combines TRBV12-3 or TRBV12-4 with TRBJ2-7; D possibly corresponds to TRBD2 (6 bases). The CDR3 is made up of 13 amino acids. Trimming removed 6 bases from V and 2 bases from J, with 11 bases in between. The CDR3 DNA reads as TGTGCCAGCAGCTGGGGAGGCGCCTACGAGCAGTACTTC. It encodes CASSWGGAYEQYF.

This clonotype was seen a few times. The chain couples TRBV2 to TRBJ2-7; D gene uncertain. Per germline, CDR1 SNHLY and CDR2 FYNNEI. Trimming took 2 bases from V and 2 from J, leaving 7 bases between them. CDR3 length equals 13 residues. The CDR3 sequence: CASSETPTYEQYF. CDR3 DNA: TGTGCCAGCAGTGAAACTCCTACCTACGAGCAGTACTTC.

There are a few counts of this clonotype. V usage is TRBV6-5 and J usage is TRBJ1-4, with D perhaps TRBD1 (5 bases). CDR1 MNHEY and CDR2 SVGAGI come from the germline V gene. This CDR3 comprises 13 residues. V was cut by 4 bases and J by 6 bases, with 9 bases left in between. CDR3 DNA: TGTGCCAGCAGTTTGGGGGGATATGAAAAACTGTTTTTT. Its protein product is CASSLGGYEKLFF.

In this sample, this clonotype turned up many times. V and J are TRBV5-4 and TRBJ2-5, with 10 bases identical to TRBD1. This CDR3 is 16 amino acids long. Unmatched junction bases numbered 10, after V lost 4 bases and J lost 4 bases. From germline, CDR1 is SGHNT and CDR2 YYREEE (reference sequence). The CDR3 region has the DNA TGTGCCAGCAGCGTGCTGGGACAGGGGCCGACAGAGACCCAGTACTTC. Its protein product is CASSVLGQGPTETQYF.

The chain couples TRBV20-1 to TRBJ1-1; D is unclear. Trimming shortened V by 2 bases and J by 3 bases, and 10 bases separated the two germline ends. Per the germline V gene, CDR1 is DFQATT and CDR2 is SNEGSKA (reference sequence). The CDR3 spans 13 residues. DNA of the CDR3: TGCAGTGCTAGAATAGGGATGGACACTGAAGCTTTCTTT. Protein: CSARIGMDTEAFF.

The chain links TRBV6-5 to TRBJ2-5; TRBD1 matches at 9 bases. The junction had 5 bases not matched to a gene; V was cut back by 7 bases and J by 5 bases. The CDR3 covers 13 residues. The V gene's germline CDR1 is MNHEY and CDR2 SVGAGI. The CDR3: CASKGQGFETQYF. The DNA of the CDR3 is TGTGCCAGCAAAGGACAGGGGTTCGAGACCCAGTACTTC.

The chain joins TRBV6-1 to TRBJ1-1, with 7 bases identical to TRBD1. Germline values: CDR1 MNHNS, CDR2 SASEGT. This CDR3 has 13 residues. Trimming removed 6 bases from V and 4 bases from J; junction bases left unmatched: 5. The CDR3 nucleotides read TGTGCCAGCAGCCACAGGGGTGGCACTGAAGCTTTCTTT. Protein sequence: CASSHRGGTEAFF.

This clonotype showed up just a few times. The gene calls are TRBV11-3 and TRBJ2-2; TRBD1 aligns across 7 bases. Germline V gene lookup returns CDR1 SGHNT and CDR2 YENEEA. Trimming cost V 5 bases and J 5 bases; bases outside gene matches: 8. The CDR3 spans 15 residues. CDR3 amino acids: CASSAPGGKTGELFF. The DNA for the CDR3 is TGTGCCAGCAGCGCTCCAGGGGGAAAAACCGGGGAGCTGTTTTTT.

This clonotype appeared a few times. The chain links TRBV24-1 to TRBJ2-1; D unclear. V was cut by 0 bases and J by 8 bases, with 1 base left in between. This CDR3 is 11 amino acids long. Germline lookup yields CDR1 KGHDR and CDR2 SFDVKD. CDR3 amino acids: CATSDLDEQFF. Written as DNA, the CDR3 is TGTGCCACCAGTGATTTGGATGAGCAGTTCTTC.

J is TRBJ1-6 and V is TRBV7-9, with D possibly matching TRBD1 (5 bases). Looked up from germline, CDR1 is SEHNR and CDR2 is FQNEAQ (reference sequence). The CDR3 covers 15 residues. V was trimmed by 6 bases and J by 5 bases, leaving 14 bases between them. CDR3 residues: CASSPPGTDNSPLHF. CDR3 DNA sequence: TGTGCCAGCAGTCCCCCAGGGACCGATAATTCACCCCTCCACTTT.

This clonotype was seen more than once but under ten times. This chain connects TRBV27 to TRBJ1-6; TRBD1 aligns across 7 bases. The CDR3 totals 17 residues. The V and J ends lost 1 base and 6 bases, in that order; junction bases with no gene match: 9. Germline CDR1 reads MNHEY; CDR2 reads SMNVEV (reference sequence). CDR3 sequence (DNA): TGTGCCAGCAGTTTATACCCGACAGGGCGAGTTAATTCACCCCTCCACTTT. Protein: CASSLYPTGRVNSPLHF.

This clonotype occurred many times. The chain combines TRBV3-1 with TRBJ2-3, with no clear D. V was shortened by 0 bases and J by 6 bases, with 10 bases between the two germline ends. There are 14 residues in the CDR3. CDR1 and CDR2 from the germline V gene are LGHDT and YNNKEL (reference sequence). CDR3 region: CASSQDLVSDTQYF. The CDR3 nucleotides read TGTGCCAGCAGCCAAGACCTAGTTTCCGATACGCAGTATTTT.

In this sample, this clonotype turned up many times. Written as DNA, the CDR3 is TGCAGCGTTCCCGGGACAGGGGGCGGGAATGAGCAGTTCTTC. This codes for CSVPGTGGGNEQFF. The J gene is TRBJ2-1, the V gene TRBV29-1; 12 nucleotides line up with TRBD1. The CDR3 runs 14 residues. CDR1 SQVTM and CDR2 ANQGSEA come from the germline V gene. Trimming cost V 5 bases and J 7 bases; bases outside gene matches: 6.

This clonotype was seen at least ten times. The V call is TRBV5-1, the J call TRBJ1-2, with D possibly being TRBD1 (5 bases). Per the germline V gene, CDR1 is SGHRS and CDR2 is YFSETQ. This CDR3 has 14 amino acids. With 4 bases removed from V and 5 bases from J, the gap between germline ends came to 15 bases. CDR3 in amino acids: CASSPTGWGYGYTF. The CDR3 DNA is TGCGCCAGCAGCCCGACGGGTTGGGGGTATGGCTACACCTTC. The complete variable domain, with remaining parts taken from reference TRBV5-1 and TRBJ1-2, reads KAGVTQTPRYLIKTRGQQVTLSCSPISGHRSVSWYQQTPGQGLQFLFEYFSETQRNKGNFPGRFSGRQFSNSRSEMNVSTLELGDSALYLCASSPTGWGYGYTFGSGTRLTVV.

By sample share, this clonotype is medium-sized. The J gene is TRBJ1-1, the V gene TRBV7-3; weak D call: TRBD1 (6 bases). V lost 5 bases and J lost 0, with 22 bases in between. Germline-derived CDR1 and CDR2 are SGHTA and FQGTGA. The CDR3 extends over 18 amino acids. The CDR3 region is CASSAQDSIRVMNTEAFF. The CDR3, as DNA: TGTGCCAGCAGCGCCCAGGACAGTATCCGGGTGATGAACACTGAAGCTTTCTTT.